This TCR beta chain was identified in a study of preoperative IRX-2 immunotherapy in early breast cancer. Clones were read by immunoSEQ multiplex PCR, and TCRdb kept only the in-frame ones, dropping some. The sample has roughly 99,000 clones, just over 85% seen once. Treatment: preoperative locoregional IRX-2 cytokine immunotherapy. This phase Ib study tested locoregional IRX-2 cytokine immunotherapy given before surgery. The CDR3 covers 15 residues. Between the trimmed V and J ends, which lost 6 bases and 3 bases, there was a span of 17 bases. The TCR comes from a human donor with breast cancer. This sequence joins TRBV23-1 and TRBJ2-5, with D possibly TRBD2 on 6 matching bases. TRBV23-1 is assigned to the ORF class and has an uncertain function. The specimen comprised tumor tissue, sampled after IRX-2 immunotherapy. The DNA for the CDR3 is TGCGCCAGCAGCTCCCTACCGGGAGCAGAAGAGACCCAGTACTTC. Encoded protein: CASSSLPGAEETQYF.